A selection of T cell receptor beta chains follows, all from one sample in a study of cytomegalovirus exposure and HLA in healthy donors. Here immunoSEQ multiplex PCR was the method, and the copy in TCRdb shows in-frame clones only, minus some. Among about 330,000 clones listed, roughly 87% were seen once. The sample consisted of PBMCs. These receptors came from a woman in her thirties in good health and CMV-seropositive. The CDR3 runs from the conserved cysteine through the conserved F or W. The order of the fields is V gene, CDR3 protein.

TRBV9,CASSARGQGRIEETQYF
TRBV4-2,CASSQDVGVSYGYTF
TRBV9,CASSVEEQGANTEAFF
TRBV2,CASSQYRGNQPQHF
TRBV5-5,CASSLRFGGRGTDTQYF
TRBV11-1,CASSLVTSGFQETQYF
TRBV14,CASSQVQVFSGANVLTF
TRBV7-3,CASSGSGRGEQFF
TRBV6-5,CASGQGLAQYF
TRBV4-1,CASSPLGEPKQFF
TRBV18,CASSPIAGGNYNEQFF
TRBV7-8,CASSFGRTEAFF